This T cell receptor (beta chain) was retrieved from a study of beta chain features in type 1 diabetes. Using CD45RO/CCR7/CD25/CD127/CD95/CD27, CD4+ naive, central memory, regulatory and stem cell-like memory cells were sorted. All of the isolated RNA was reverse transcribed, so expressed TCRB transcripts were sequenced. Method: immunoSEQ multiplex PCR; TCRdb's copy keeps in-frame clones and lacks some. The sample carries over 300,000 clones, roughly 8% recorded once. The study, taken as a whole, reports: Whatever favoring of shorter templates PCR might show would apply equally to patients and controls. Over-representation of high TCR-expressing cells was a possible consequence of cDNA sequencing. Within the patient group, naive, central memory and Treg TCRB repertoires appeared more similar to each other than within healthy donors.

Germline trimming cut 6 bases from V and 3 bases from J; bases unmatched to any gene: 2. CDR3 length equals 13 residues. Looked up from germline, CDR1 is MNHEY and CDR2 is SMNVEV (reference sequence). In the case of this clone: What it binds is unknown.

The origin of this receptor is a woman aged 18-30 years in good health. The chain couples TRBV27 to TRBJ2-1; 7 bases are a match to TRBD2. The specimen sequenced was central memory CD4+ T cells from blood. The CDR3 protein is CASRGLSYNEQFF. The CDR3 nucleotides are TGTGCCAGCAGGGGACTAAGCTACAATGAGCAGTTCTTC.